The text below deals with one TCR beta chain. This entry comes from a study of control samples from healthy donors and cancer patients. Repertoires were generated with immunoSEQ multiplex PCR, while TCRdb's copy carries only in-frame clones and drops some. Of around 80,000 clones in the sample, around 92% were seen once. Specimen: blood. The receptor's source is a man aged 45-60 years in good health.

CDR3 bases: TGTGCCACCGGAACGGGGGGGCATCTCAATGAGCAGTTCTTC. Translated: CATGTGGHLNEQFF. The chain carries TRBV15 and TRBJ2-1; 8 nucleotides match TRBD2. CDR3 size: 14 residues. With V trimmed by 8 bases and J by 6 bases, 9 bases remained unmatched. Germline-derived CDR1 and CDR2 are LNHNV and YYDKDF (reference sequence).